This T cell receptor (beta chain) was sequenced during a study of blood T cell repertoires in COVID-19. For the study at large: Samples representing acute and convalescent COVID-19 were sourced from the United States, Italy and Spain. T cells, B-cell-depleted T cells, or PBMCs provided the cDNA or gDNA that served as material.

Original data processing: Using reference gene primer amplification, nucleated cell counts were estimated. The repertoire was sequenced with immunoSEQ multiplex PCR; TCRdb's copy has only in-frame clones and lacks some. The DNA was the basis for D and trimming; V, J and clone size are from that table. Among more than 35,000 clones listed, roughly 85% were seen once. The CDR3 is 15 amino acids. Germline CDR1 reads KGHSH; CDR2 reads LQKENI. The V end lost 4 bases, the J end lost 2 bases, and 14 bases lay between the germline ends. The sequence derives from a human donor in a cohort sampled during active COVID-19. V gene TRBV18 combines with J gene TRBJ1-2; D gene ambiguous. Sample: peripheral blood. CDR3 amino acids: CASSRGLEENYGYTF. CDR3 coding DNA: TGTGCCAGCTCACGTGGCCTAGAAGAGAACTATGGCTACACCTTC.